Listed here are 18 T cell receptor beta chains from one sample, sequenced in a study of T cells in Graves' hyperthyroidism and ophthalmopathy. RNA transcripts yielded amplified TCR beta CDR3 regions. Carried out on the TCR CDR3, a first-round RT-PCR used the HTBI primer set. TCRdb reprocessed the multiplex PCR reads with MiXCR, giving one entry per CDR3 protein. The data hold about 400,000 distinct CDR3 sequences, with about 14% observed a single time. The sequenced sample was blood. All receptors come from a man aged 50-59 years with Graves' ophthalmopathy.

The chain couples TRBV4-2 to TRBJ2-3; D call uncertain. From germline, CDR1 is LGHNA and CDR2 YNFKEQ. Trimming removed 0 bases at V and 1 base at J, with 11 bases between. This CDR3 comprises 16 residues. In nucleotides, the CDR3 is TGTGCCAGCAGCCAAGAGCTCACCTTCGGCACAGATACGCAGTATTTT. This codes for CASSQELTFGTDTQYF.

The V call is TRBV7-9, the J call TRBJ2-7; 9 nucleotides match TRBD2. Germline values: CDR1 SEHNR, CDR2 FQNEAQ (reference sequence). This CDR3 has 14 amino acids. V gave up 6 bases and J gave up 6 bases; unmatched junction bases: 9. The CDR3 loop reads CASSSSGIFFEQYF. CDR3 nucleotide sequence: TGTGCCAGCAGTTCTAGCGGGATTTTTTTCGAGCAGTACTTC.

This chain uses TRBV19 with TRBJ2-1, with D perhaps matching TRBD2 (6 bases). The CDR3 sequence is 14 residues long. CDR1 and CDR2 from the germline V gene are LNHDA and SQIVND (reference sequence). V was trimmed by 5 bases and J by 5 bases, leaving 13 bases between them. The CDR3, as DNA: TGTGCCAGTAGTGTCACTAGCCCCAACAATGAGCAGTTCTTC. It yields the protein CASSVTSPNNEQFF.

This clonotype showed up many times. The rearrangement links TRBV24-1 to TRBJ2-7; tentative D call: TRBD1 (6 bases). From germline, CDR1 is KGHDR and CDR2 SFDVKD. V was clipped by 3 bases and J by 1 base, with 9 bases between them. There are 14 residues in the CDR3. The CDR3 here is CATSDAGESYEQYF. For the CDR3, the DNA is TGTGCCACCAGTGATGCAGGGGAATCCTACGAGCAGTACTTC.

Ten or more counts support this clonotype. The chain recombines TRBV5-1 with TRBJ1-1; tentatively, D is TRBD1 (5 bases). CDR3 length: 13 residues. Looked up from germline, CDR1 is SGHRS and CDR2 is YFSETQ. V lost 4 bases, J lost 6 bases, and 13 bases lay in between. In nucleotides, the CDR3 is TGCGCCAGCAGCCTTGGTGGGGCTGCTGAAGCTTTCTTT. It yields the protein CASSLGGAAEAFF.

The table lists this clonotype with many counts. The rearrangement joins TRBV3-1 to TRBJ1-2; D not resolved. This CDR3 has 13 amino acids. Per the germline V gene, CDR1 is LGHDT and CDR2 is YNNKEL (reference sequence). V was pared by 4 bases and J by 2 bases, with 8 bases between. For the CDR3, the DNA is TGTGCCAGCAGCCCGACGGACAACTATGGCTACACCTTC. The encoded protein is CASSPTDNYGYTF.

The rearrangement uses TRBV6-6 and TRBJ1-1, with TRBD1 identical over 10 bases. This CDR3 comprises 15 residues. In germline, CDR1 is MNHNY, CDR2 SVGAGI (reference sequence). V gave up 2 bases and J gave up 6 bases; unmatched junction bases: 6. The CDR3 nucleotides read TGTGCCAGCAGTTACCGGACAGGGGGTTGGTCTGAAGCTTTCTTT. Amino acids: CASSYRTGGWSEAFF.

This sequence joins TRBV29-1 and TRBJ1-5; 10 nucleotides agree with TRBD1. The germline gives CDR1 SQVTM, CDR2 ANQGSEA. The CDR3 is made up of 20 amino acids. V lost 7 bases, J lost 3 bases, and 24 bases stayed unmatched. The CDR3 sequence: CSAGGDRGRLATSHNQPQHF. The CDR3 region has the DNA TGCAGCGCTGGGGGGGACAGGGGCCGCTTGGCTACCTCTCACAATCAGCCCCAGCATTTT.

The chain couples TRBV12-3 or TRBV12-4 to TRBJ2-3, with 10 bases identical to TRBD2. The CDR3 contains 21 residues. The V segment lost 5 bases and the J segment 0 bases; nucleotides outside the gene matches: 20. As DNA, the CDR3 is TGTGCCAGCAGTGTAAGCTATCCACTAGCGGGAACACAAACTAGCACAGATACGCAGTATTTT. This translates into CASSVSYPLAGTQTSTDTQYF.

This clonotype was picked up a small number of times. The V call is TRBV19, the J call TRBJ2-1; 7 positions agree with TRBD2. The length of the CDR3 is 14 residues. Germline values: CDR1 LNHDA, CDR2 SQIVND (reference sequence). V shed 5 bases and J 7 bases; nucleotides not matched to a gene: 8. The CDR3 region is CASSPVERGNEQFF. CDR3 nucleotides: TGTGCCAGTAGTCCCGTGGAGCGGGGAAATGAGCAGTTCTTC. The whole variable domain, filled in from reference TRBV19 and TRBJ2-1, reads DGGITQSPKYLFRKEGQNVTLSCEQNLNHDAMYWYRQDPGQGLRLIYYSQIVNDFQKGDIAEGYSVSREKKESFPLTVTSAQKNPTAFYLCASSPVERGNEQFFGPGTRLTVL.

Many counts were recorded for this clonotype. The chain carries TRBV27 and TRBJ2-1; D gene unclear. Germline lookup yields CDR1 MNHEY and CDR2 SMNVEV (reference sequence). With 3 bases removed from V and 5 bases from J, the gap between germline ends came to 11 bases. This CDR3 contains 14 residues. The CDR3 region has the DNA TGTGCCAGCAGTTTCTCCCGAGTCAACAATGAGCAGTTCTTC. Translating it yields CASSFSRVNNEQFF.

There are many counts of this clonotype. The V gene is TRBV9, the J gene TRBJ2-3, with 11 bases lining up with TRBD1. V was pared by 3 bases and J by 5 bases, with 8 bases of the junction left unmatched. CDR1 is SGDLS and CDR2 is YYNGEE in the germline V gene. The CDR3 runs 16 residues. The CDR3 DNA reads TGTGCCAGCAGCGACTGGACAGGGGGCATAGAAGATACGCAGTATTTT. Its protein is CASSDWTGGIEDTQYF.

This clonotype was observed at least ten times. At one boundary the junction diverges from the germline segment, which might be a read error. V usage is TRBV7-7 and J usage is TRBJ2-3, with a tentative D call TRBD2 (6 bases). The germline V gene has CDR1 SSHAT and CDR2 FNYEAQ (reference sequence). The CDR3 sequence is 13 residues long. CDR3 DNA: TGTGCTAGCAGCTCCCTCAGCGGGGATACGCAGTATTTT. Translating it yields CASSSLSGDTQYF.

The table lists this clonotype with a few counts. This chain uses TRBV19 with TRBJ2-1, with D unclear. CDR3 length: 12 amino acids. V lost 9 bases and J lost 9, with 15 bases in between. Per the germline V gene, CDR1 is LNHDA and CDR2 is SQIVND (reference sequence). The chain's CDR3 is CASHSGSGEQFF. The CDR3 DNA reads TGTGCCAGCCACTCTGGTTCCGGTGAGCAGTTCTTC. Full variable domain (rest looked up from reference TRBV19 and TRBJ2-1): DGGITQSPKYLFRKEGQNVTLSCEQNLNHDAMYWYRQDPGQGLRLIYYSQIVNDFQKGDIAEGYSVSREKKESFPLTVTSAQKNPTAFYLCASHSGSGEQFFGPGTRLTVL.

This clonotype came up many times. V usage is TRBV12-3 or TRBV12-4 and J usage is TRBJ2-5; D is ambiguous. Trimming pared 8 bases from V and 4 bases from J, leaving 14 bases between. CDR3 length: 13 residues. In nucleotides, the CDR3 is TGTGCCAGCCAGATCGGCTGGGGAGAGACCCAGTACTTC. Its translation is CASQIGWGETQYF.

Ten or more counts support this clonotype. The J gene is TRBJ1-2, the V gene TRBV28; 9 bases agree with TRBD1. The J segment lost 2 bases and the V segment lost 5 bases, leaving 12 bases of the junction unmatched. The CDR3 contains 17 residues. Germline assignment: CDR1 MDHEN and CDR2 SYDVKM. The CDR3 DNA reads TGTGCCAGCAGTCCAGTCCCGGGACAGGGCGGGAACTATGGCTACACCTTC. It is translated as CASSPVPGQGGNYGYTF.

The rearrangement links TRBV14 to TRBJ2-7; D perhaps matches TRBD2 (5 bases). The CDR3 is 13 residues long. Between the trimmed V and J ends, which lost 8 bases and 7 bases, there was a span of 18 bases. Germline lookup yields CDR1 SGHDN and CDR2 FVKESK. CDR3 protein: CASSQTRSGEQYF. As DNA, the CDR3 is TGTGCCAGCTCGCAAACTAGGTCCGGTGAGCAGTACTTC.

There are a few counts of this clonotype. V is TRBV12-3 or TRBV12-4 and J is TRBJ2-7; 9 nucleotides line up with TRBD1. This CDR3 has 15 amino acids. The ends lost 4 bases at V and 2 bases at J; junction bases unmatched: 6. The CDR3 bases are TGTGCCAGCAGTTCCGGACAGGGGAGGGCCTACGAGCAGTACTTC. Translated: CASSSGQGRAYEQYF.